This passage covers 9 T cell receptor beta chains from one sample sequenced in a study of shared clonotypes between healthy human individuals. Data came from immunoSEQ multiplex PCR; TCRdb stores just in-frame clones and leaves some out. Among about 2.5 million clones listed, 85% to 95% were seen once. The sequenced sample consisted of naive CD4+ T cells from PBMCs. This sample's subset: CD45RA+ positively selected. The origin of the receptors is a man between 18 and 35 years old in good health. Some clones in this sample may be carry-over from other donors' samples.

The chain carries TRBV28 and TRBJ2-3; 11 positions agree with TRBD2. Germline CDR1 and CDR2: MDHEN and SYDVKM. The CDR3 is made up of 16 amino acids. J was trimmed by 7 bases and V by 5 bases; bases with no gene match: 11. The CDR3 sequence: CASSPPSGRPAYTQYF. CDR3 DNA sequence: TGTGCCAGCAGTCCACCTAGCGGGAGGCCCGCTTATACGCAGTATTTT.

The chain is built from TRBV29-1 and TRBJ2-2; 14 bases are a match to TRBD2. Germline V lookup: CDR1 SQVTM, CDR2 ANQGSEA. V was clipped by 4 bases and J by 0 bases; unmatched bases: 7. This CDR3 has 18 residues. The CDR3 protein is CSVGAGTSGRSNTGELFF. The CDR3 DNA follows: TGCAGCGTTGGCGCCGGGACTAGCGGGAGATCGAACACCGGGGAGCTGTTTTTT.

The CDR3, as DNA: TGTGCCAGCAGCGCACAGGGGATGGTCTGCGCAGAGACCCAGTACTTC. Protein: CASSAQGMVCAETQYF. This chain links TRBV21-1 with TRBJ2-5; TRBD1, the table's D call, was not compared with the DNA. TRBV21-1 is a pseudogene locus. The CDR3 contains 16 residues.

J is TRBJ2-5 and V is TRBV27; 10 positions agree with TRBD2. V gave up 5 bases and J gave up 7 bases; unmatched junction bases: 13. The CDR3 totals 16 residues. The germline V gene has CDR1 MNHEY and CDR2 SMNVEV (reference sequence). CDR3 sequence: CASSPTPGTSAATQYF. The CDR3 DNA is TGTGCCAGCAGTCCAACTCCGGGGACTAGCGCGGCGACCCAGTACTTC.

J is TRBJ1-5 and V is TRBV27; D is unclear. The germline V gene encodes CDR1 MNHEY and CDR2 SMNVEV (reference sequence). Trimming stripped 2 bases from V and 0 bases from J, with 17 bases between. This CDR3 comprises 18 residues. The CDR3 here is CASSLQSGIAGSNQPQHF. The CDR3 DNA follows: TGTGCCAGCAGTTTACAGAGCGGGATAGCGGGTAGCAATCAGCCCCAGCATTTT.

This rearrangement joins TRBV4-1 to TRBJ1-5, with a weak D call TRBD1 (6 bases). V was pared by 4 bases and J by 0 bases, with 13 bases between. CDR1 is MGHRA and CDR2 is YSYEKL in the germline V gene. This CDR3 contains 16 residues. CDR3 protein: CASSPKDSYSNQPQHF. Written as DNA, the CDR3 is TGCGCCAGCAGCCCTAAGGACAGCTATAGCAATCAGCCCCAGCATTTT.

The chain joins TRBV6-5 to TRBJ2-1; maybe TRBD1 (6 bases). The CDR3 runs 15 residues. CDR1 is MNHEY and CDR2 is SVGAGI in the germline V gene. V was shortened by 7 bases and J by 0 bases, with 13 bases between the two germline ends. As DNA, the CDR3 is TGTGCCAGCAATAGACAGGCAAGCTCCTACAATGAGCAGTTCTTC. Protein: CASNRQASSYNEQFF.

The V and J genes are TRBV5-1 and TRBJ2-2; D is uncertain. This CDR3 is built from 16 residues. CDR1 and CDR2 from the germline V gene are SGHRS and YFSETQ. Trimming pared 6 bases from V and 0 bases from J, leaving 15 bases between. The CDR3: CASKIGSVTNTGELFF. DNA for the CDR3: TGCGCCAGCAAGATTGGGTCCGTTACGAACACCGGGGAGCTGTTTTTT.

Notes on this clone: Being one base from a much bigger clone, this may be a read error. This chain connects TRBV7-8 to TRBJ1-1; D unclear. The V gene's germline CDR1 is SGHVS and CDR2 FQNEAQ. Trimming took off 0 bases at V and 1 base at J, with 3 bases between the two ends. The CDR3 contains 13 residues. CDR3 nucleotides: TGTGCCAGCAGCTTAGCCAGGAACACTGAAGCTTTCTTT. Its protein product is CASSLARNTEAFF.